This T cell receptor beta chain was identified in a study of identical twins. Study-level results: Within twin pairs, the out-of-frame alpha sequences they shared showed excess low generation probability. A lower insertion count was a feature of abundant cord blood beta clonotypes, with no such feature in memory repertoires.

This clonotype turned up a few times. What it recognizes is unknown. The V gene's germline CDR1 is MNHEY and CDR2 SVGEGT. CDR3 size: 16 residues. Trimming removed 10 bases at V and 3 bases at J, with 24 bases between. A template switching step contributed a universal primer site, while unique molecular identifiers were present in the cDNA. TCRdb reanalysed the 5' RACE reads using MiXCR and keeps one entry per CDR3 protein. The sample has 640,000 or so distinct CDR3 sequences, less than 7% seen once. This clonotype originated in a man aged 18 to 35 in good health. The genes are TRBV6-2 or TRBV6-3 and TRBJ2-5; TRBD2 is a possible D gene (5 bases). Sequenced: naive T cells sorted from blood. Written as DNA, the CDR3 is TGTGCCACCGCCCCGGATCCAGCGGTGATTAAAGAGACCCAGTACTTC. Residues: CATAPDPAVIKETQYF.